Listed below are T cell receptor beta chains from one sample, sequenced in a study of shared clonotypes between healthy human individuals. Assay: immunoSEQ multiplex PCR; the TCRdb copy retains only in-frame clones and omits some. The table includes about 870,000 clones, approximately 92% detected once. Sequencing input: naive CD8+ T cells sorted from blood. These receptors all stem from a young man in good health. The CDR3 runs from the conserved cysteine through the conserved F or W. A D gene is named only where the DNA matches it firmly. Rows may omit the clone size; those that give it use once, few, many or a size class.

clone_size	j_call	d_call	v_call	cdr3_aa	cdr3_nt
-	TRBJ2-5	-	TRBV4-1	CASSQEGSAETQYF	TGCGCCAGCAGCCAAGAGGGATCGGCGGAGACCCAGTACTTC
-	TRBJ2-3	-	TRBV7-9	CASSVLDSTDTQYF	TGTGCCAGCAGCGTACTCGATAGCACAGATACGCAGTATTTT
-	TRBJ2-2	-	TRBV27	CASSLLPGELFF	TGTGCCAGCAGTTTGCTTCCCGGGGAGCTGTTTTTT
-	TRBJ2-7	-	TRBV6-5	CASSSTSIQYF	TGTGCCAGCAGTTCCACTAGTATTCAGTACTTC
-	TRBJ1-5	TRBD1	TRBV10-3	CAISDTFGTENQPQHF	TGTGCCATCAGCGATACCTTCGGGACAGAAAATCAGCCCCAGCATTTT
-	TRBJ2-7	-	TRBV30	CAWTTDIYAYEQYF	TGTGCCTGGACAACGGATATCTACGCCTACGAGCAGTACTTC
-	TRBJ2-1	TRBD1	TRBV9	CASSVFRGSYNEQFF	TGTGCCAGCAGCGTATTCAGGGGGAGCTACAATGAGCAGTTCTTC
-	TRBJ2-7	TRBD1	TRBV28	CASSLPGTDHAYEQYF	TGTGCCAGCAGTCTCCCGGGGACAGATCATGCCTACGAGCAGTACTTC
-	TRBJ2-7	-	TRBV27	CASTWGDEQYF	TGTGCCAGCACCTGGGGGGACGAGCAGTACTTC
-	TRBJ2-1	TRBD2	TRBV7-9	CASSLVGGRSGDNEQFF	TGTGCCAGCAGCTTAGTCGGCGGGAGGTCGGGCGACAATGAGCAGTTCTTC
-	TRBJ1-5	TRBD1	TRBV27	CASSLSGGMQPQHF	TGTGCCAGCAGTTTATCAGGGGGCATGCAGCCCCAGCATTTT
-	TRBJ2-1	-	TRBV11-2	CASSLVREQFF	TGTGCCAGCAGCTTAGTGAGGGAGCAGTTCTTC
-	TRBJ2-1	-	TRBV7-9	CASTKVRNYNEQFF	TGTGCCAGCACCAAGGTACGGAATTACAATGAGCAGTTCTTC
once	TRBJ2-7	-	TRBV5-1	CASSLNIGSSYEQYF	TGCGCCAGCAGCTTGAATATTGGCAGTTCCTACGAGCAGTACTTC
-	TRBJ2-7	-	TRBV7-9	CASSPGPYEQYF	TGTGCCAGCAGCCCCGGACCCTACGAGCAGTACTTC
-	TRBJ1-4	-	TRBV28	CASSPTGGRTEKLFF	TGTGCCAGCAGTCCGACGGGAGGTCGGACTGAAAAACTGTTTTTT
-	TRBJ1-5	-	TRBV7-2	CASSLAEGGQPQHF	TGTGCCAGCAGCTTAGCGGAGGGGGGTCAGCCCCAGCATTTT
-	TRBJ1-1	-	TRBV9	CASSVGDLNTEAFF	TGTGCCAGCAGCGTAGGAGACCTGAACACTGAAGCTTTCTTT
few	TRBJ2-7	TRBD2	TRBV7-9	CASSSGLAGGKEQYF	TGTGCCAGCAGCTCCGGACTAGCGGGAGGGAAAGAGCAGTACTTC
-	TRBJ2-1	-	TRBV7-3	CASSSRPQSFPWDEQFF	TGTGCCAGCAGCTCACGACCTCAGTCCTTCCCCTGGGATGAGCAGTTCTTC
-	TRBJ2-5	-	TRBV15	CATSSDGTQETQYF	TGTGCCACCAGCAGCGACGGAACACAAGAGACCCAGTACTTC
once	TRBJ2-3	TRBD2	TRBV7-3	CASSLAGGQVDTQYF	TGTGCCAGCAGCTTAGCGGGAGGGCAGGTCGATACGCAGTATTTT